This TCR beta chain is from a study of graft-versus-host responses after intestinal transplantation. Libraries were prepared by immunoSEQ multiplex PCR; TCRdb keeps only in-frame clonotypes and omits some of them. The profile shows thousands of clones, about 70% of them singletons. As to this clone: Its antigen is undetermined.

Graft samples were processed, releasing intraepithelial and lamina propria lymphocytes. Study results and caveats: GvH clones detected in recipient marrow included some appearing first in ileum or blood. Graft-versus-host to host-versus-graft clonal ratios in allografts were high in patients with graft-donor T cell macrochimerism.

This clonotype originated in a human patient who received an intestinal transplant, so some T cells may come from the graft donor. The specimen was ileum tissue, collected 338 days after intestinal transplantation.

CDR3 nucleotide sequence: TGTGCCAGCAGTGCCGGGCGGGACAGGGGGTTTCAGCCCCAGCATTTT. Protein: CASSAGRDRGFQPQHF. V gene TRBV6-1 combines with J gene TRBJ1-5; 11 bases map to TRBD1. With 4 bases clipped from V and 6 bases from J, the junction kept 8 bases outside the gene matches. The length of the CDR3 is 16 residues. The germline CDR1 and CDR2 sequences are MNHNS and SASEGT.